The clone carrying this TCR beta chain was seen a few times. Its antigen is as yet unknown. Looked up from germline, CDR1 is SQVTM and CDR2 is ANQGSEA. With 5 bases removed from V and 0 bases from J, the gap between germline ends came to 6 bases. This CDR3 is 12 amino acids long. The entry originates in a study of T cell clonotyping in hematopoietic cell transplantation. Findings and limits, study-wide: Broader posttransplant TCR repertoire diversity was predicted by graft donor and pretransplant recipient Inverse Simpson Index values. Recipient TCR diversity dropped after transplant; expanded clonotypes rose from day 30 to 180. At the given depth, recipient repertoires were over 97% de novo clonotypes.

Recipient blood drawn about 28 days pretransplant and days 30, 100, 180 after. Sequencing used immunoSEQ multiplex PCR; TCRdb keeps in-frame clones, though not all of them. Of fewer than 6,000 clones listed, roughly 29% are singletons. Sequenced here: peripheral blood mononuclear cells, sampled 180 days after allogeneic stem cell transplant. This receptor was obtained from a male patient in his thirties or forties who had an allogeneic stem cell transplant from an unrelated donor, so the T cells may come from the graft donor. Some clones in this sample may be carry-over from other donors' samples. The chain links TRBV29-1 to TRBJ2-3; unclear D gene. The CDR3 DNA reads as TGCAGCGTTAAGTCTAGCACAGATACGCAGTATTTT. Its protein is CSVKSSTDTQYF.